The 12 T cell receptor beta chains presented below share a single source sample, sequenced in a study of T cell responses to AZD1222 COVID-19 vaccine. Clones were read by immunoSEQ multiplex PCR, and TCRdb kept only the in-frame ones, dropping some. The table lists some 200,000 clones, more than 85% of them singletons. The sample here was peripheral blood, taken 28 days after the second AZD1222 dose. These receptors were taken from an adult who received the AZD1222 COVID-19 vaccine.

The genes are TRBV28 and TRBJ2-7, with no clear D. Germline V lookup: CDR1 MDHEN, CDR2 SYDVKM. CDR3 size: 16 residues. The V and J ends lost 2 bases and 0 bases respectively, with 14 bases between them. As DNA, the CDR3 is TGTGCCAGCAGTTTAGTGGCCAGAGAGTACTCCTACGAGCAGTACTTC. Translating it yields CASSLVAREYSYEQYF.

V and J are TRBV20-1 and TRBJ1-3; D is unclear. The V gene lost 5 bases and the J gene lost 3 bases, with 5 bases spanning the gap. This CDR3 is 11 amino acids long. In germline, CDR1 is DFQATT, CDR2 SNEGSKA (reference sequence). CDR3 region: CSAQIGNTIYF. CDR3 nucleotides: TGCAGTGCTCAGATTGGAAACACCATATATTTT.

The V gene is TRBV7-2, the J gene TRBJ1-2; 10 positions agree with TRBD1. CDR3 size: 14 residues. The germline gives CDR1 SGHTA, CDR2 FQGNSA. The ends lost 5 bases at V and 7 bases at J; junction bases unmatched: 7. The CDR3 DNA reads TGTGCCAGCAGCCCGGGACAGGGGAGGGTTGGCTACACCTTC. Translation gives CASSPGQGRVGYTF.

The chain uses TRBV7-3 and TRBJ1-1; maybe TRBD1 (6 bases). V was pared by 3 bases and J by 0 bases, with 11 bases between. This CDR3 region has 15 residues. The germline CDR1 and CDR2 sequences are SGHTA and FQGTGA. CDR3 amino acids: CASSLNRAMNTEAFF. CDR3 bases: TGTGCCAGCAGCTTGAACAGGGCTATGAACACTGAAGCTTTCTTT.

This clone has a single count. The chain combines TRBV18 with TRBJ2-1; either TRBD1 or TRBD2 may supply D (6 bases each). V was pared by 6 bases and J by 0 bases, with 15 bases between. The V gene's germline CDR1 is KGHSH and CDR2 LQKENI. The CDR3 covers 16 residues. The CDR3 protein is CASSENGGSSYNEQFF. CDR3 sequence (DNA): TGTGCCAGCTCCGAGAACGGGGGCTCCTCCTACAATGAGCAGTTCTTC.

This chain joins TRBV7-3 and TRBJ2-1; D might be TRBD2 (5 bases). CDR1 and CDR2 (germline): SGHTA, FQGTGA. The length of the CDR3 is 15 residues. Trimming took off 0 bases at V and 4 bases at J, with 10 bases between the two ends. The CDR3, as DNA: TGTGCCAGCAGCTTAACAGACCGGGGTTACAATGAGCAGTTCTTC. Encoded protein: CASSLTDRGYNEQFF.

This chain connects TRBV9 to TRBJ2-1; maybe TRBD2 (5 bases). Deletions cut 0 bases from V and 5 bases from J, with 9 bases between. Germline lookup yields CDR1 SGDLS and CDR2 YYNGEE. The CDR3 is made up of 14 amino acids. This CDR3 reads CASSVAGWDNEQFF. DNA of the CDR3: TGTGCCAGCAGCGTAGCGGGATGGGACAATGAGCAGTTCTTC.

The J gene is TRBJ1-5, the V gene TRBV20-1; D is unresolved. There are 12 residues in the CDR3. Between the trimmed V and J ends, which lost 6 bases and 2 bases, there was a span of 8 bases. CDR1 DFQATT and CDR2 SNEGSKA come from the germline V gene (reference sequence). CDR3 residues: CSASRGNQPQHF. The CDR3 region has the DNA TGCAGTGCAAGTCGAGGCAATCAGCCCCAGCATTTT.

In this sample, this clone turned up once. The chain links TRBV6-5 to TRBJ1-2; D is ambiguous. CDR1 MNHEY and CDR2 SVGAGI come from the germline V gene. The CDR3 is 14 residues long. Trimming took off 4 bases at V and 5 bases at J, with 14 bases between the two ends. Written as DNA, the CDR3 is TGTGCCAGCAGTTTCCGGGAGGCCCCTTATGGCTACACCTTC. Protein: CASSFREAPYGYTF.

The chain links TRBV24-1 to TRBJ2-1, with 8 nucleotides matching TRBD2. The CDR3 is made up of 16 amino acids. V trimming: 2 bases; J trimming: 5 bases; junction bases outside the gene matches: 7. Germline V lookup: CDR1 KGHDR, CDR2 SFDVKD. CDR3 coding DNA: TGTGCCACCAGTGATTCTCGTGGACTAGCTCACAATGAGCAGTTCTTC. Amino acid sequence: CATSDSRGLAHNEQFF.

The genes are TRBV10-3 and TRBJ2-1; 13 bases map to TRBD2. Germline CDR1 and CDR2: ENHRY and SYGVKD. V lost 4 bases to trimming and J lost 6 bases; unmatched junction nucleotides: 3. The CDR3 contains 15 residues. In DNA form, the CDR3 reads TGTGCCATCAGTGTAGGGACTAGCGGGATCAATGAGCAGTTCTTC. Protein product: CAISVGTSGINEQFF.

In this sample, this clone turned up once. The chain is built from TRBV11-2 and TRBJ2-2; D is possibly TRBD2 (5 bases). CDR3 length: 18 amino acids. V lost 2 bases and J 5 bases, leaving 21 bases between the germline ends. Germline lookup yields CDR1 SGHAT and CDR2 FQNNGV. CDR3: CASSLSPTTRMGTGELFF. In DNA form, the CDR3 reads TGTGCCAGCAGCTTATCCCCGACTACCCGTATGGGAACCGGGGAGCTGTTTTTT. The full variable domain, its missing parts supplied by reference TRBV11-2 and TRBJ2-2, is EAGVAQSPRYKIIEKRQSVAFWCNPISGHATLYWYQQILGQGPKLLIQFQNNGVVDDSQLPKDRFSAERLKGVDSTLKIQPAKLEDSAVYLCASSLSPTTRMGTGELFFGEGSRLTVL.